A single sample is the source of the 27 T cell receptor beta chains below, sequenced in a study of blood T cell repertoires in COVID-19. This table comes from immunoSEQ multiplex PCR, and its TCRdb copy is limited to in-frame clones, with some not included. The data show some 390,000 clones, around 87% seen once. The specimen sequenced was peripheral blood. These receptors were collected from a woman aged 55-70 years with COVID-19, enrolled during active disease.

J is TRBJ2-7 and V is TRBV27, with TRBD2 matching 7 bases. The V and J ends lost 2 bases and 3 bases, in that order; junction bases with no gene match: 7. The CDR3 is 15 amino acids. Germline V CDR1 and CDR2: MNHEY, SMNVEV (reference sequence). Here the CDR3 reads CASSLGGESRYEQYF. Written as DNA, the CDR3 is TGTGCCAGCAGTTTAGGGGGGGAGTCTCGCTACGAGCAGTACTTC.

As regards this clone: Other DNA sequences in the same sample also yield this CDR3. This chain links TRBV5-1 with TRBJ1-2; 8 nucleotides line up with TRBD1. The CDR3 length is 13 residues. Trimming cost V 2 bases and J 7 bases; bases outside gene matches: 4. Per germline, CDR1 SGHRS and CDR2 YFSETQ. CDR3 in DNA: TGCGCCAGCAGCTTAGGACAGGGATTTGGCTACACCTTC. Translation gives CASSLGQGFGYTF.

The chain is built from TRBV5-8 and TRBJ1-5; TRBD1 is a possible D gene (6 bases). The germline V and J ends were trimmed by 0 bases and 6 bases, with 7 bases remaining between them. CDR3 size: 13 residues. CDR1 is SGHTS and CDR2 is YDEGEE in the germline V gene. The CDR3 region has the DNA TGTGCCAGCAGCTTGGGCAGGGGTCAGCCCCAGCATTTT. Translated, it gives CASSLGRGQPQHF.

This clone was seen once. Other DNA sequences in the same sample also yield this CDR3. The chain links TRBV2 to TRBJ1-5; perhaps TRBD1 as D (5 bases). Germline CDR1 SNHLY, CDR2 FYNNEI. Trimming removed 1 base at V and 3 bases at J, with 10 bases between. The CDR3 consists of 15 residues. CDR3: CASSEGQGPNQPQHF. CDR3 coding DNA: TGTGCCAGCAGTGAAGGGCAGGGCCCCAATCAGCCCCAGCATTTT.

The J gene is TRBJ1-5, the V gene TRBV5-1; perhaps TRBD1 as D (5 bases). Germline assignment: CDR1 SGHRS and CDR2 YFSETQ. The CDR3 totals 15 residues. V lost 0 bases, J lost 6 bases, and 13 bases lay in between. The CDR3, as DNA: TGCGCCAGCAGCTTGGTTGCAGGGCAAAGTCAGCCCCAGCATTTT. Encoded protein: CASSLVAGQSQPQHF.

This rearrangement joins TRBV5-6 to TRBJ1-1, with 7 bases identical to TRBD1. V shed 3 bases, J shed 5 bases, and the junction held 7 bases outside the gene matches. Germline CDR1 SGHDT, CDR2 YYEEEE. The CDR3 extends over 14 amino acids. CDR3 amino acids: CASSWTHRGTEAFF. Written as DNA, the CDR3 is TGTGCCAGCAGCTGGACCCACAGGGGAACTGAAGCTTTCTTT.

The gene calls are TRBV29-1 and TRBJ1-1; TRBD1 matches 11 bases. Germline V gene lookup returns CDR1 SQVTM and CDR2 ANQGSEA. The CDR3 runs 11 residues. Losses at the gene ends were 6 bases for V and 10 bases for J; bases not matched to a gene: 4. Here the CDR3 reads CSVGGTGGAFF. The CDR3 region has the DNA TGCAGCGTCGGAGGGACAGGGGGAGCTTTCTTT.

The J gene is TRBJ2-1, the V gene TRBV9; 8 positions agree with TRBD2. The germline CDR1 and CDR2 sequences are SGDLS and YYNGEE. The CDR3 has 15 amino acids. J was trimmed by 1 base and V by 5 bases; bases with no gene match: 5. The CDR3 bases are TGTGCCAGCAGGCCAACTAGCGGTTCCTACAATGAGCAGTTCTTC. It encodes CASRPTSGSYNEQFF.

This clone was counted ten times or more. The V and J genes are TRBV6-5 and TRBJ1-2; 10 nucleotides line up with TRBD1. The CDR3 runs to 16 residues. Germline V gene lookup returns CDR1 MNHEY and CDR2 SVGAGI. Unmatched junction bases numbered 5, after V lost 0 bases and J lost 4 bases. The CDR3 DNA sequence: TGTGCCAGCAGTTACTCCAGGACAGGGGGTAGCTATGGCTACACCTTC. This codes for CASSYSRTGGSYGYTF.

This clone was recorded a few times. The chain has TRBV7-9 and TRBJ1-2; 7 nucleotides match TRBD1. CDR3 length: 13 residues. The V gene end was trimmed by 5 bases and the J gene end by 7 bases; junction bases not matched to a gene: 7. Looked up from germline, CDR1 is SEHNR and CDR2 is FQNEAQ (reference sequence). The CDR3 is CASSRQGSSGYTF. The CDR3 DNA is TGTGCCAGCAGCCGACAGGGTAGTAGTGGCTACACCTTC.

The chain uses TRBV2 and TRBJ1-6; weak D call: TRBD1 (6 bases). The V gene's germline CDR1 is SNHLY and CDR2 FYNNEI. V gave up 6 bases and J gave up 6 bases, with 15 bases separating them. CDR3 length: 15 amino acids. The CDR3 sequence: CASRLTDSTNSPLHF. The CDR3 DNA is TGTGCCAGCAGACTAACGGACAGTACTAATTCACCCCTCCACTTT.

The J gene is TRBJ1-5, the V gene TRBV3-1 (or the pseudogene TRBV3-2); weak D call: TRBD1 (5 bases). The germline CDR1 and CDR2 sequences are LGHDT and YNNKEL (reference sequence). Trimming shortened V by 4 bases and J by 11 bases, and 12 bases separated the two germline ends. This CDR3 contains 12 residues. CDR3: CASSLRDTAQHF. Written as DNA, the CDR3 is TGTGCCAGCAGCCTCAGGGATACGGCCCAGCATTTT.

The chain is built from TRBV29-1 and TRBJ2-7; 8 bases map to TRBD2. The CDR3 sequence is 13 residues long. Per the germline V gene, CDR1 is SQVTM and CDR2 is ANQGSEA. Trimming took 4 bases from V and 2 from J; bases not matched to a gene: 4. This CDR3 reads CSVVTSGTYEQYF. The CDR3, as DNA: TGCAGCGTTGTAACTAGCGGAACCTACGAGCAGTACTTC.

This clone was seen once. This chain's CDR3 is CASSLSRTGPEAFF. The CDR3 DNA is TGTGCCAGCAGTTTAAGCAGGACAGGACCAGAAGCTTTCTTT. The V call is TRBV28, the J call TRBJ1-1, with TRBD1 matching over 7 bases. Trimming at V came to 2 bases and at J to 8 bases, leaving 8 bases not matched to a gene. The CDR3 totals 14 residues. Germline V gene data show CDR1 as MDHEN and CDR2 as SYDVKM.

The chain employs TRBV28 and TRBJ1-3; 7 nucleotides agree with TRBD1. Germline trimming cut 7 bases from V and 4 bases from J; bases unmatched to any gene: 7. Germline CDR1 reads MDHEN; CDR2 reads SYDVKM. The CDR3 sequence is 14 residues long. The CDR3 spells CASTSGTAGNTIYF. The CDR3 DNA follows: TGTGCCAGCACCTCCGGGACAGCCGGAAACACCATATATTTT.

The genes are TRBV6-5 and TRBJ2-7; 8 bases align to TRBD1. The CDR3 totals 15 residues. Germline CDR1 is MNHEY and CDR2 is SVGAGI. The V segment lost 2 bases and the J segment 3 bases; nucleotides outside the gene matches: 6. The CDR3 protein is CASSYLLGQGYEQYF. The CDR3 DNA follows: TGTGCCAGCAGTTACCTTCTAGGACAGGGCTACGAGCAGTACTTC.

The chain combines TRBV3-1 (or the pseudogene TRBV3-2) with TRBJ1-3, with D maybe TRBD1 (5 bases). CDR1 is LGHDT and CDR2 is YNNKEL in the germline V gene (reference sequence). With 3 bases removed from V and 4 bases from J, the gap between germline ends came to 16 bases. CDR3 length: 16 amino acids. The CDR3 here is CASSQSYGQGGNTIYF. DNA of the CDR3: TGTGCCAGCAGCCAGTCATACGGCCAGGGCGGAAACACCATATATTTT.

J is TRBJ1-4 and V is TRBV11-2, with TRBD1 identical over 9 bases. Germline V gene lookup returns CDR1 SGHAT and CDR2 FQNNGV. There are 15 residues in the CDR3. J lost 6 bases, V lost 1 base, and 3 bases had no gene match. The CDR3 coding sequence is TGTGCCAGCAGCTTAGGGGGACAGGGCTATGAAAAACTGTTTTTT. It codes for CASSLGGQGYEKLFF. Looking up the rest from reference TRBV11-2 and TRBJ1-4 gives the full variable domain: EAGVAQSPRYKIIEKRQSVAFWCNPISGHATLYWYQQILGQGPKLLIQFQNNGVVDDSQLPKDRFSAERLKGVDSTLKIQPAKLEDSAVYLCASSLGGQGYEKLFFGSGTQLSVL.

This chain joins TRBV7-9 and TRBJ1-1; 10 positions agree with TRBD1. V shed 6 bases and J 4 bases; nucleotides not matched to a gene: 8. The germline CDR1 and CDR2 sequences are SEHNR and FQNEAQ (reference sequence). The CDR3 is 15 residues long. CDR3 coding DNA: TGTGCCAGCAGTCGACTCGGACAGGGGGGCACTGAAGCTTTCTTT. Amino acids: CASSRLGQGGTEAFF.

This chain joins TRBV9 and TRBJ2-1; 8 bases align to TRBD2. The CDR3 length is 15 residues. J lost 5 bases, V lost 1 base, and 5 bases had no gene match. The germline gives CDR1 SGDLS, CDR2 YYNGEE. The CDR3 DNA is TGTGCCAGCAGCGTACGTCCGGGGGGGAACAATGAGCAGTTCTTC. Protein: CASSVRPGGNNEQFF.

The CDR3 sequence: CASRYSTDTQYF. The CDR3 DNA is TGTGCCAGCAGATATAGCACAGATACGCAGTATTTT. V is TRBV12-3 or TRBV12-4 and J is TRBJ2-3, with D uncertain. V was pared by 6 bases and J by 0 bases, with 4 bases between. This CDR3 region has 12 residues.

The chain links TRBV7-8 to TRBJ1-2; no clear D gene. Trimming took 3 bases from V and 4 from J, leaving 6 bases between them. Germline V gene sequence: CDR1 SGHVS, CDR2 FQNEAQ. This CDR3 has 12 residues. CDR3 bases: TGTGCCAGCAGCTTCGACACCTATGGCTACACCTTC. Amino acids: CASSFDTYGYTF.

This clone was recorded a few times. The J gene is TRBJ1-5, the V gene TRBV7-8, with 9 bases identical to TRBD1. The CDR3 consists of 15 residues. Germline loops: CDR1 SGHVS, CDR2 FQNEAQ. Unmatched junction bases numbered 2, after V lost 4 bases and J lost 1 base. The CDR3 nucleotides are TGTGCCAGCAGCTCGGGACAGGGAAGCAATCAGCCCCAGCATTTT. Residues: CASSSGQGSNQPQHF.

This sequence joins TRBV4-1 and TRBJ1-1; perhaps TRBD1 as D (5 bases). Trimming left V 0 bases short and J 1 base short, with 15 bases between. The CDR3 is 17 residues long. Germline-derived CDR1 and CDR2 are MGHRA and YSYEKL. The CDR3 DNA reads as TGCGCCAGCAGCCAAGATTTCGTCAGGACACCGAACACTGAAGCTTTCTTT. As protein: CASSQDFVRTPNTEAFF.

The chain is built from TRBV6-2 or TRBV6-3 and TRBJ1-5; D gene unclear. V gave up 0 bases and J gave up 7 bases, with 10 bases separating them. CDR1 is MNHEY, CDR2 SVGEGT, per germline. This CDR3 has 14 amino acids. For the CDR3, the DNA is TGTGCCAGCAGTTACTCGGGCAATCGGCAGCCCCAGCATTTT. It codes for CASSYSGNRQPQHF.

The chain recombines TRBV18 with TRBJ2-2; D is undetermined. V lost 2 bases, J lost 4 bases, and 5 bases lay in between. This CDR3 is 13 amino acids long. Per the germline V gene, CDR1 is KGHSH and CDR2 is LQKENI. The CDR3 nucleotides read TGTGCCAGCTCACCATTGCGCACCGGGGAGCTGTTTTTT. Its translation: CASSPLRTGELFF.

The count of this clone is one. CDR3: CASSLPRASLYEQYF. DNA of the CDR3: TGTGCCAGCAGTTTACCCAGGGCATCCCTCTACGAGCAGTACTTC. The rearrangement links TRBV28 to TRBJ2-7, with D perhaps matching TRBD1 (5 bases). CDR1 is MDHEN, CDR2 SYDVKM, per germline. CDR3 length: 15 residues. Trimming removed 2 bases from V and 3 bases from J, with 14 bases in between.